One TCR beta chain is described in this entry. Antigen: not known. From RNA transcripts, TCR beta CDR3 regions were amplified. First-round RT-PCR targeting the TCR CDR3 was performed with the HTBI primer set. MiXCR was run by TCRdb on the multiplex PCR reads, yielding one entry per CDR3 protein. Among approximately 690,000 distinct CDR3 sequences listed, roughly 20% were seen once. This specimen comes from a study of T cells in Graves' hyperthyroidism and ophthalmopathy. Study-level results: Ophthalmopathy was predicted by the model a median of about six months ahead of onset.

Unmatched junction bases numbered 7, after V lost 2 bases and J lost 5 bases. Per germline, CDR1 MNHEY and CDR2 SVGAGI. The CDR3 is 15 amino acids. The sample consisted of blood. The rearrangement links TRBV6-5 to TRBJ2-5, with TRBD2 matching over 8 bases. The receptor was derived from a man in his thirties or forties with Graves' ophthalmopathy. CDR3 nucleotides: TGTGCCAGCAGTTACGGCGGGAGGCATGGGGAGACCCAGTACTTC. This sequence encodes CASSYGGRHGETQYF.